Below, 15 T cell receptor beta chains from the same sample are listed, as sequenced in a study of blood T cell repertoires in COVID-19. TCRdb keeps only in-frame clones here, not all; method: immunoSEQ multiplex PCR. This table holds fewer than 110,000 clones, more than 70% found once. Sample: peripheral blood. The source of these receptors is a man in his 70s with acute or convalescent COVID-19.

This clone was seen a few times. The DNA of the CDR3 is TGCGCCAGCAGCTTGGATTCGGGGAGTACTGAAGCTTTCTTT. It is translated as CASSLDSGSTEAFF. V gene TRBV5-1 combines with J gene TRBJ1-1; D ambiguous. This CDR3 has 14 amino acids. Trimming removed 0 bases at V and 5 bases at J, with 11 bases between. Germline V gives CDR1 SGHRS, CDR2 YFSETQ.

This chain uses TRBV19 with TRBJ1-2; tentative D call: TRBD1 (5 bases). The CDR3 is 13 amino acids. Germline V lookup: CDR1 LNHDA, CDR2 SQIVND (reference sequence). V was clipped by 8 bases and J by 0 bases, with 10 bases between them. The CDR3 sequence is CASGALANYGYTF. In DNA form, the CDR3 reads TGTGCCAGTGGGGCTCTAGCTAACTATGGCTACACCTTC.

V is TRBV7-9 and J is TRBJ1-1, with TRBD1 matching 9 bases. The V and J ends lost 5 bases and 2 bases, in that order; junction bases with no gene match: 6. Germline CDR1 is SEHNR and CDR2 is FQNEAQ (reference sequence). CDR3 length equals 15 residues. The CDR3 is CASSNRGQGNTEAFF. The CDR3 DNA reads TGTGCCAGCAGCAACCGGGGACAGGGAAACACTGAAGCTTTCTTT.

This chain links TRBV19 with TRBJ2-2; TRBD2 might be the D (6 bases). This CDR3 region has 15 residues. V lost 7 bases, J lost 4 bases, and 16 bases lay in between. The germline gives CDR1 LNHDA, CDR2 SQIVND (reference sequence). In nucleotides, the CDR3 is TGTGCCAGTACCATAGTGGGGGGTACCACCGGGGAGCTGTTTTTT. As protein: CASTIVGGTTGELFF.

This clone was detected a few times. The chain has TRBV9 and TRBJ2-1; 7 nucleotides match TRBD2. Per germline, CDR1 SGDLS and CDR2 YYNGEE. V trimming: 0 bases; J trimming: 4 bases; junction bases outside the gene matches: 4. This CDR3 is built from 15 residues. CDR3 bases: TGTGCCAGCAGCGTAGACGGGGGGACGTACAATGAGCAGTTCTTC. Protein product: CASSVDGGTYNEQFF.

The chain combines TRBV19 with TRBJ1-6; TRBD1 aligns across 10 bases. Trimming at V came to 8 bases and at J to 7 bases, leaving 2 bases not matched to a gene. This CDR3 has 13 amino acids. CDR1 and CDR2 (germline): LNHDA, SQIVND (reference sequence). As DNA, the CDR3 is TGTGCCAGTGCGGACAGGGGGAATTCACCCCTCCACTTT. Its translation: CASADRGNSPLHF.

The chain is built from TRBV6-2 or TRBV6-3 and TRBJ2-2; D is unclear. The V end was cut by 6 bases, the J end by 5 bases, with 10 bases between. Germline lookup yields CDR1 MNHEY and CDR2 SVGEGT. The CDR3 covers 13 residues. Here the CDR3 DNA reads TGTGCCAGCAGCATCATCCGGACCGGGGAGCTGTTTTTT. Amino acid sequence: CASSIIRTGELFF.

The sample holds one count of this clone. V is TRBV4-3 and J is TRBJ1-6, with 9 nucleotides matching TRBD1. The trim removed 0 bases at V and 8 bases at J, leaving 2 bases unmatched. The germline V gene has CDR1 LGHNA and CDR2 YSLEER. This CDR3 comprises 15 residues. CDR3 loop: CASSQDRQGDSPLHF. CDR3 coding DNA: TGCGCCAGCAGCCAAGATCGACAGGGGGATTCACCCCTCCACTTT.

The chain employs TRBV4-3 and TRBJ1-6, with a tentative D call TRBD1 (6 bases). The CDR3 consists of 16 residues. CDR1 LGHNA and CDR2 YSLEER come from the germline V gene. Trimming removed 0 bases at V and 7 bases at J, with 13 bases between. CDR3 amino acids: CASSQDRTVSNSPLHF. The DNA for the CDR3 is TGCGCCAGCAGCCAAGATAGGACAGTTTCGAATTCACCCCTCCACTTT.

CDR3 protein: CASSTGAGGNTIYF. CDR3 coding DNA: TGTGCCAGTAGCACAGGGGCGGGTGGAAACACCATATATTTT. This chain uses TRBV19 with TRBJ1-3, with 7 bases fitting TRBD1. This CDR3 is 14 amino acids long. Germline CDR1 reads LNHDA; CDR2 reads SQIVND (reference sequence). V lost 6 bases, J lost 3 bases, and 5 bases stayed unmatched.

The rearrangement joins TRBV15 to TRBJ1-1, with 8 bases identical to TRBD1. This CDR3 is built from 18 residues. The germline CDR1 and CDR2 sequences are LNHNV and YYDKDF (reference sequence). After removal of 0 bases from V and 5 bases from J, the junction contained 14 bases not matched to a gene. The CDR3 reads CATSRDRPGTGINTEAFF. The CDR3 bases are TGTGCCACCAGCAGAGATCGCCCCGGGACAGGAATTAATACTGAAGCTTTCTTT.

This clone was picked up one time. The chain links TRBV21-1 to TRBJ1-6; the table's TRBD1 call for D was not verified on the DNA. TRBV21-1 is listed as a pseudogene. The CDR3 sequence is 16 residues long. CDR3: CASSNRRGWYNSPLHF. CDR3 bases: TGTGCCAGCAGCAATCGCAGGGGATGGTATAATTCACCCCTCCACTTT.

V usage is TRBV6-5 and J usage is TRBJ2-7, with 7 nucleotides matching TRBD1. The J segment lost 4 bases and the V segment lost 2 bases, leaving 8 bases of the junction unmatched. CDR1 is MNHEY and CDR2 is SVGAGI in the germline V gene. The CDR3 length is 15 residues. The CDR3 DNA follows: TGTGCCAGCAGTTACCGTACAGGGGCCCCATACGAGCAGTACTTC. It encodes CASSYRTGAPYEQYF.

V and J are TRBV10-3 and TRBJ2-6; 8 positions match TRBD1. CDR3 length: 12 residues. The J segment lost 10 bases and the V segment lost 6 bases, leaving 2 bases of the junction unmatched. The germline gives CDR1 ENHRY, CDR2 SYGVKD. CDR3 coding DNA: TGTGCCATCAGGGGACAGGCTAACGTCCTGACTTTC. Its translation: CAIRGQANVLTF.

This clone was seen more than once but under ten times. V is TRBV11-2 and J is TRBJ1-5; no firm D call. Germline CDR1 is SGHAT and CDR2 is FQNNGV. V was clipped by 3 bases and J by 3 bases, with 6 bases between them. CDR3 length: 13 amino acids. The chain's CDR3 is CASSLDFNQPQHF. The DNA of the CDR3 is TGTGCCAGCAGCTTGGACTTCAATCAGCCCCAGCATTTT.